Below, 27 T cell receptor beta chains from the same sample are listed, as sequenced in a study of Tregs in tolerant kidney transplant recipients. The nonmyeloablative bone marrow transplants came from related graft donors, with transient mixed chimerism. Here immunoSEQ multiplex PCR was the method, and the copy in TCRdb shows in-frame clones only, minus some. The data hold around 61,000 clones, with roughly 86% observed a single time. The specimen was CD4+ T cells from blood (PBMCs), collected 6 months after the transplant. The receptor set was obtained from a human patient who received a combined kidney and bone marrow transplant. Some T cells may possibly be graft donor cells.

The V gene is TRBV6-1, the J gene TRBJ1-2; maybe TRBD1 (6 bases). Germline lookup yields CDR1 MNHNS and CDR2 SASEGT. V was trimmed by 0 bases and J by 4 bases, leaving 21 bases between them. The CDR3 sequence is 18 residues long. The CDR3 coding sequence is TGTGCCAGCAGTGAAGCGGGAGCAGGGGAGCACCTTATCTATGGCTACACCTTC. This translates into CASSEAGAGEHLIYGYTF.

A word on this clone: The sample contains more than one DNA sequence encoding this CDR3. The chain recombines TRBV18 with TRBJ2-1; D gene ambiguous. Trimming removed 6 bases from V and 8 bases from J, with 11 bases in between. This CDR3 contains 12 residues. From germline, CDR1 is KGHSH and CDR2 LQKENI. The DNA for the CDR3 is TGTGCCAGCTCTCCATCTACCCATGAGCAGTTCTTC. Protein sequence: CASSPSTHEQFF.

The rearrangement uses TRBV2 and TRBJ2-5; D may be TRBD2 (5 bases). Between the trimmed V and J ends, which lost 7 bases and 5 bases, there was a span of 11 bases. CDR3 length: 12 residues. Germline V gene sequence: CDR1 SNHLY, CDR2 FYNNEI. The CDR3 spells CASTTSGETQYF. DNA for the CDR3: TGTGCCAGCACTACTAGTGGTGAGACCCAGTACTTC.

J is TRBJ2-2 and V is TRBV28; D may be TRBD2 (5 bases). V lost 6 bases to trimming and J lost 11 bases, with 13 bases between them. The CDR3 extends over 12 amino acids. Germline V gives CDR1 MDHEN, CDR2 SYDVKM. This CDR3 is CASSSTSDELFF. CDR3 DNA sequence: TGTGCCAGCAGCTCTACTAGTGACGAGCTGTTTTTT.

The chain is built from TRBV5-6 and TRBJ2-7; 9 positions agree with TRBD2. After removal of 4 bases from V and 2 bases from J, the junction contained 13 bases not matched to a gene. There are 17 residues in the CDR3. The germline gives CDR1 SGHDT, CDR2 YYEEEE. As DNA, the CDR3 is TGTGCCAGCAGCCCCCCCCCACTAGCGGGTGGGGCCTACGAGCAGTACTTC. Its protein product is CASSPPPLAGGAYEQYF.

The rearrangement links TRBV10-3 to TRBJ1-2; 8 bases are shared with TRBD1. With V trimmed by 6 bases and J by 1 base, 10 bases remained unmatched. The germline V gene encodes CDR1 ENHRY and CDR2 SYGVKD. The CDR3 is 16 residues long. CDR3 region: CAIREGQGGGNYGYTF. The CDR3 DNA follows: TGTGCCATCAGGGAAGGACAGGGAGGGGGTAACTATGGCTACACCTTC.

V gene TRBV2 combines with J gene TRBJ2-7, with a weak D call TRBD2 (5 bases). This CDR3 spans 15 amino acids. Germline V gene data show CDR1 as SNHLY and CDR2 as FYNNEI. Trimming shortened V by 1 base and J by 0 bases, and 10 bases separated the two germline ends. The CDR3 reads CASSEELDSSYEQYF. The CDR3 nucleotides are TGTGCCAGCAGTGAAGAGTTGGACTCCTCCTACGAGCAGTACTTC.

There are a few counts of this clone. V and J are TRBV7-5 and TRBJ2-7; TRBD2, the table's D call, lacks a check against the DNA. TRBV7-5 is a known pseudogene. The CDR3 loop spans 17 amino acids. DNA for the CDR3: TGTGTCAGAAGCTTAGGAGGCGGGGCCGTACGCCTGTACGAGCAGTACTTC. This encodes CVRSLGGGAVRLYEQYF.

The chain recombines TRBV29-1 with TRBJ2-5; the match to TRBD1 covers 12 bases. V lost 4 bases and J lost 5; bases outside the gene matches: 5. CDR1 and CDR2 from the germline V gene are SQVTM and ANQGSEA. The CDR3 has 14 amino acids. The CDR3 DNA reads TGCAGCGTTGGGGACAGGGGGCGCCGGGAGACCCAGTACTTC. Translating gives CSVGDRGRRETQYF.

This chain connects TRBV5-6 to TRBJ2-3; D possibly corresponds to TRBD2 (6 bases). Germline values: CDR1 SGHDT, CDR2 YYEEEE. The germline V and J ends were trimmed by 2 bases and 2 bases, with 15 bases remaining between them. The CDR3 totals 16 residues. The CDR3: CASSLRLSGHTDTQYF. CDR3 nucleotides: TGTGCCAGCAGCTTACGCCTGAGCGGGCACACAGATACGCAGTATTTT. Based on the CDR3 plus reference TRBV5-6 and TRBJ2-3, the full variable domain is DAGVTQSPTHLIKTRGQQVTLRCSPKSGHDTVSWYQQALGQGPQFIFQYYEEEERQRGNFPDRFSGHQFPNYSSELNVNALLLGDSALYLCASSLRLSGHTDTQYFGPGTRLTVL.

The chain uses TRBV4-3 and TRBJ1-3, with D unresolved. CDR1 is LGHNA, CDR2 YSLEER, per germline. The V end was cut by 0 bases, the J end by 0 bases, with 12 bases between. The CDR3 is 17 amino acids. The CDR3 loop is CASSQEPEWSSGNTIYF. In DNA, the CDR3 is TGCGCCAGCAGCCAAGAACCGGAGTGGAGCTCTGGAAACACCATATATTTT.

V and J are TRBV7-3 and TRBJ2-1; 7 bases line up with TRBD1. V lost 4 bases and J lost 8; bases outside the gene matches: 8. The length of the CDR3 is 14 residues. Germline CDR1 is SGHTA and CDR2 is FQGTGA. For the CDR3, the DNA is TGTGCCAGCAGCTGGGACAGCCCTACAGATGAGCAGTTCTTC. Amino acid sequence: CASSWDSPTDEQFF.

V usage is TRBV19 and J usage is TRBJ1-4; TRBD1 agrees at 8 bases. V lost 9 bases to trimming and J lost 2 bases; unmatched junction nucleotides: 8. CDR3 size: 15 residues. CDR1 and CDR2 from the germline V gene are LNHDA and SQIVND (reference sequence). CDR3 region: CASMDRVATNEKLFF. The CDR3 DNA reads as TGTGCCAGCATGGACAGGGTGGCGACTAATGAAAAACTGTTTTTT.

This clone has just a few counts. CDR3 bases: TGTGCCAGCAGTGGCGGATCCGAAAAACTGTTTTTT. This translates into CASSGGSEKLFF. The chain joins TRBV25-1 to TRBJ1-4; no clear D gene. The CDR3 extends over 12 amino acids. V was pared by 4 bases and J by 8 bases, with 8 bases between. Per the germline V gene, CDR1 is MGHDK and CDR2 is SYGVNS. The full variable domain, with the rest looked up from reference TRBV25-1 and TRBJ1-4, is EADIYQTPRYLVIGTGKKITLECSQTMGHDKMYWYQQDPGMELHLIHYSYGVNSTEKGDLSSESTVSRIRTEHFPLTLESARPSHTSQYLCASSGGSEKLFFGSGTQLSVL.

The chain combines TRBV6-1 with TRBJ1-1; 7 bases agree with TRBD1. V dropped 6 bases and J dropped 0; count of bases not matched to a gene: 4. Germline V gives CDR1 MNHNS, CDR2 SASEGT. The CDR3 is made up of 14 amino acids. In DNA form, the CDR3 reads TGTGCCAGCAGAATGGGACAGATGAACACTGAAGCTTTCTTT. Residues: CASRMGQMNTEAFF.

The V and J genes are TRBV9 and TRBJ2-5; D remains ambiguous. The CDR3 runs to 14 residues. The germline V gene encodes CDR1 SGDLS and CDR2 YYNGEE. V shed 0 bases and J shed 5 bases, with 11 bases lying between them. Here the CDR3 reads CASSVGPLGETQYF. In nucleotides, the CDR3 is TGTGCCAGCAGCGTAGGCCCCCTCGGGGAGACCCAGTACTTC.

This chain connects TRBV29-1 to TRBJ1-3; 8 positions match TRBD1. V lost 5 bases, J lost 4 bases, and 7 bases stayed unmatched. This CDR3 is 14 amino acids long. Looked up from germline, CDR1 is SQVTM and CDR2 is ANQGSEA. The chain's CDR3 is CSVLSDREGNTIYF. CDR3 bases: TGCAGCGTTCTGTCGGACAGGGAAGGAAACACCATATATTTT.

Here the CDR3 reads CASSLDIGGAYF. DNA for the CDR3: TGTGCCAGCAGCTTGGACATCGGGGGAGCGTACTTC. V and J are TRBV5-4 and TRBJ2-4, with a weak D call TRBD2 (6 bases). The CDR3 is 12 residues long. V dropped 0 bases and J dropped 15 bases, with 13 bases sitting between them. Per germline, CDR1 SGHNT and CDR2 YYREEE (reference sequence). The variable domain in full, completed from reference TRBV5-4 and TRBJ2-4, reads ETGVTQSPTHLIKTRGQQVTLRCSSQSGHNTVSWYQQALGQGPQFIFQYYREEENGRGNFPPRFSGLQFPNYSSELNVNALELDDSALYLCASSLDIGGAYFGAGTRLSVL.

This clone came up once. The CDR3 nucleotides are TGCACCAGCAGCCAAGAGGGGGCCAGAAGCACAGATACGCAGTATTTT. Translated: CTSSQEGARSTDTQYF. The chain has TRBV1 and TRBJ2-3; TRBD1, the D gene given by the table, was not confirmed from the DNA. TRBV1 counts as a pseudogene. This CDR3 region has 16 residues.

The chain uses TRBV5-4 and TRBJ2-5; 11 bases map to TRBD1. J was trimmed by 8 bases and V by 4 bases; bases with no gene match: 7. This CDR3 contains 14 residues. The germline CDR1 and CDR2 sequences are SGHNT and YYREEE (reference sequence). CDR3 coding DNA: TGTGCCAGCAGCGTCGGACAGGGGGCTGAAACCCAGTACTTC. Its translation is CASSVGQGAETQYF.

V is TRBV19 and J is TRBJ2-1; 11 positions agree with TRBD1. Germline CDR1 and CDR2: LNHDA and SQIVND (reference sequence). The CDR3 is 14 amino acids. Trimming removed 9 bases from V and 4 bases from J; junction bases left unmatched: 5. The CDR3, as DNA: TGTGCCAGCGGGGACAGGGGGTTTTACAATGAGCAGTTCTTC. Residues: CASGDRGFYNEQFF. Together with reference TRBV19 and TRBJ2-1, the CDR3 gives the full variable domain: DGGITQSPKYLFRKEGQNVTLSCEQNLNHDAMYWYRQDPGQGLRLIYYSQIVNDFQKGDIAEGYSVSREKKESFPLTVTSAQKNPTAFYLCASGDRGFYNEQFFGPGTRLTVL.

In this sample, this clone turned up once. The chain links TRBV29-1 to TRBJ2-3; no definite D call. Trimming removed 3 bases from V and 7 bases from J, with 11 bases in between. The CDR3 consists of 12 residues. The germline gives CDR1 SQVTM, CDR2 ANQGSEA. The CDR3 DNA reads as TGCAGCGTTGAGCAGGTGGTCAATACGCAGTATTTT. This encodes CSVEQVVNTQYF.

This clone was observed a single time. This sequence joins TRBV7-3 and TRBJ2-1, with TRBD2 identical over 14 bases. Trimming took 4 bases from V and 5 from J; bases not matched to a gene: 1. Germline assignment: CDR1 SGHTA and CDR2 FQGTGA. This CDR3 is 15 amino acids long. The CDR3 coding sequence is TGTGCCAGCAGCTGGGGACTAGCGGGAGACAATGAGCAGTTCTTC. This encodes CASSWGLAGDNEQFF.

This clone came up once. Additional DNA sequences in this sample encode the identical CDR3. The J gene is TRBJ1-6, the V gene TRBV4-2, with D possibly matching TRBD1 (6 bases). CDR1 and CDR2 (germline): LGHNA, YNFKEQ. The CDR3 has 17 amino acids. V dropped 3 bases and J dropped 1 base, with 13 bases sitting between them. In nucleotides, the CDR3 is TGTGCCAGCAGCCACGCGATACAGGGTTCCTATAATTCACCCCTCCACTTT. Residues: CASSHAIQGSYNSPLHF.

The V gene is TRBV5-1, the J gene TRBJ2-2, with D perhaps matching TRBD2 (5 bases). The CDR3 is made up of 15 amino acids. The germline CDR1 and CDR2 sequences are SGHRS and YFSETQ. Trimming shortened V by 4 bases and J by 6 bases, and 16 bases separated the two germline ends. CDR3 in amino acids: CASSPRPSRSGELFF. CDR3 bases: TGCGCCAGCAGCCCCCGCCCTAGCCGGTCCGGGGAGCTGTTTTTT.

The chain employs TRBV19 and TRBJ1-4; D unresolved. The CDR3 runs 13 residues. Germline CDR1 LNHDA, CDR2 SQIVND (reference sequence). V gave up 4 bases and J gave up 7 bases, with 10 bases separating them. The CDR3 DNA is TGTGCCAGTAGTAGAGCGGGTGGTGAAAAACTGTTTTTT. It encodes CASSRAGGEKLFF.

V is TRBV6-5 and J is TRBJ2-7; TRBD2 matches 10 bases. This CDR3 contains 14 residues. The germline V gene has CDR1 MNHEY and CDR2 SVGAGI. With 2 bases clipped from V and 3 bases from J, the junction kept 1 base outside the gene matches. In DNA, the CDR3 is TGTGCCAGCAGTTACCTAGCGGGGGTCTACGAGCAGTACTTC. It specifies CASSYLAGVYEQYF.